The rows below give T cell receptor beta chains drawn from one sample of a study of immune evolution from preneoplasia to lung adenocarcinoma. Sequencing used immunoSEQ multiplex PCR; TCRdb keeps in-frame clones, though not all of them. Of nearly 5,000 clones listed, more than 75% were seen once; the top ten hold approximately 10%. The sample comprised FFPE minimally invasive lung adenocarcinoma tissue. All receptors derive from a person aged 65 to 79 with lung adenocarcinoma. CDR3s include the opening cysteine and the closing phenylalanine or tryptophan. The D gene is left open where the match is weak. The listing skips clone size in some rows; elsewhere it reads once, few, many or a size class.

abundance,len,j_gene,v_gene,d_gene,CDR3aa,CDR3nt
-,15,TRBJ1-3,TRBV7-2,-,CASSLGSTTGNIIYF,TGTGCCAGCAGCTTAGGCAGCACGACGGGAAACATCATATATTTT
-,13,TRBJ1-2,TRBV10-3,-,CAINSDSLYGYTF,TGTGCCATCAACTCCGACAGCCTCTATGGCTACACCTTC
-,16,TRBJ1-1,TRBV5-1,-,CASSLAPTYGNTEAFF,TGCGCCAGCAGCTTGGCTCCCACATACGGGAACACTGAAGCTTTCTTT
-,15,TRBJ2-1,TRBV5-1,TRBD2,CASSSIAGARYEQFF,TGCGCCAGCAGCTCTATAGCGGGAGCGAGATATGAGCAGTTCTTC
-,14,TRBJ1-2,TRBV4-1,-,CASSQGGDNYGYTF,TGCGCCAGCAGCCAAGGAGGGGACAACTATGGCTACACCTTC
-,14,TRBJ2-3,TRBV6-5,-,CASTPRVDTDTQYF,TGTGCCAGCACCCCAAGGGTGGATACAGATACGCAGTATTTT
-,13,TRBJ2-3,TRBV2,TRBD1,CASKSGGPDTQYF,TGTGCCAGCAAATCAGGGGGCCCAGATACGCAGTATTTT
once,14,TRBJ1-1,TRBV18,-,CASSPQWVNTEAFF,TGTGCCAGCTCACCGCAATGGGTGAACACTGAAGCTTTCTTT
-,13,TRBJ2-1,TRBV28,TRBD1,CAIQRDRAREQFF,TGTGCCATTCAACGGGACAGGGCAAGGGAGCAGTTCTTC
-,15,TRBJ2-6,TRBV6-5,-,CASSYSSAGANVLTF,TGTGCCAGCAGTTACTCGTCAGCTGGGGCCAACGTCCTGACTTTC
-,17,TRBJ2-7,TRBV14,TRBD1,CASSHNQDRGVIYEQYF,TGTGCCAGCAGCCACAATCAAGACAGGGGGGTGATCTACGAGCAGTACTTC
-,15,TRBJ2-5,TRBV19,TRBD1,CASKDVDRGRETQYF,TGTGCCAGTAAGGATGTGGACAGGGGGCGGGAGACCCAGTACTTC
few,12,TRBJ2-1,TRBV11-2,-,CASSLTNNEQFF,TGTGCCAGCAGCTTAACGAACAATGAGCAGTTCTTC
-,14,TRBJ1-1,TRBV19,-,CASSISAGSTEAFF,TGTGCCAGTAGTATTTCGGCAGGGAGCACTGAAGCTTTCTTT
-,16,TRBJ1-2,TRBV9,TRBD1,CASSVRTGQGFGGYTF,TGTGCCAGCAGCGTAAGAACGGGACAGGGTTTCGGTGGCTACACCTTC
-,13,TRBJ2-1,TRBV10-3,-,CAISDGQGGEQFF,TGTGCCATCAGTGACGGGCAGGGAGGTGAGCAGTTCTTC
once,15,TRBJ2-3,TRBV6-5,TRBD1,CASTPDRAVTDTQYF,TGTGCCAGCACCCCAGACAGGGCTGTCACAGATACGCAGTATTTT
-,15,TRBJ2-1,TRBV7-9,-,CASSGRDGSYNEQFF,TGTGCCAGCAGCGGGCGGGACGGTTCCTACAATGAGCAGTTCTTC